Included here is one TCR beta chain sequence, with context. Relying on iRepertoire HTBI primers and Arm-PCR of CDR3 regions, the team built TCR beta libraries. Using its own MiXCR run on the multiplex PCR reads, TCRdb lists one record per CDR3 protein. The table records hundreds of thousands of distinct CDR3 sequences, roughly 16% of them present only once. The data belong to a study of regulatory T cells in long-lasting Graves disease. The CDR3 runs to 18 residues. Trimming removed 6 bases at V and 5 bases at J, with 25 bases between. The germline V gene has CDR1 LNHDA and CDR2 SQIVND (reference sequence). Time point reported: newly diagnosed GD, antithyroid drugs for less than 3 months. Following extraction of RNA from PBMCs, that RNA was used to make the TCR library. The same data also went into a second study, on T cells in Graves' hyperthyroidism and ophthalmopathy. That source adds: HTBI primers were used for first-round RT-PCR of the TCR CDR3. Blood held most thyroid clonotypes expanded above 0.001 frequency.

The receptor comes from a young woman with Graves disease. The starting material was peripheral blood mononuclear cells (PBMCs), obtained at new diagnosis, from a patient treated with antithyroid drugs. This chain connects TRBV19 to TRBJ2-2, with D uncertain. Written as DNA, the CDR3 is TGTGCCAGTAGCAAAACGAATAAACTCCATTGGGCGACCGGGGAGCTGTTTTTT. This gives the protein CASSKTNKLHWATGELFF.